This T cell receptor beta chain came from a study of CD8 T cells in ankylosing spondylitis. Overall study results and limits: A TCR beta motif of roughly eight highly homologous variants appeared characteristic of ankylosing spondylitis blood.

A few counts support this clonotype. Its antigen remains unknown. Trimming at V came to 6 bases and at J to 7 bases, leaving 11 bases not matched to a gene. This CDR3 is built from 15 residues. CDR1 and CDR2 from the germline V gene are MNHEY and SVGEGT. TCRdb re-called the 5' RACE reads with MiXCR, one entry per CDR3 protein. The sample yields some 330,000 distinct CDR3 sequences, less than 9.5% seen once. V and J are TRBV6-2 or TRBV6-3 and TRBJ2-1; 8 nucleotides agree with TRBD1. Sequencing input: blood, either unsorted or a sorted T cell fraction (not recorded which). This sequence was found in a male donor with ankylosing spondylitis. CDR3 bases: TGTGCCAGCAGAAAAGCAGGGGGCTTACAGAATGAGCAGTTCTTC. Protein: CASRKAGGLQNEQFF.